This TCR beta chain stems from a study of spatial heterogeneity in lung cancer. Study findings and constraints: Counts that tracked tumor mutation counts were those of expanded intratumoral alpha and beta TCRs.

The V segment lost 5 bases and the J segment 4 bases; nucleotides outside the gene matches: 1. This CDR3 has 14 amino acids. Germline CDR1 SGHAT, CDR2 FQNNGV. Using its own MiXCR run on the 5' RACE reads, TCRdb lists one record per CDR3 protein. The profile covers roughly 10,000 distinct CDR3 sequences, with 12% appearing a single time and roughly a tenth taken by the ten largest. This clonotype ranks as medium-sized. Its antigen remains unidentified. Time point of the sample: sample taken at primary tumor resection. Unsorted whole RNA of tumor, nontumor lung or frozen PBMC was sequenced. This receptor was taken from a male donor with early-stage non-small cell lung cancer. The chain links TRBV11-2 to TRBJ2-7; TRBD2 aligns across 14 bases. Sample: lung tumor tissue, taken at surgery. The CDR3 DNA follows: TGTGCCAGCAGCCGGACTAGCGGGAGGTACGAGCAGTACTTC. This translates into CASSRTSGRYEQYF.